The 2 T cell receptor beta chains below all came from one sample that was sequenced in a study of neoadjuvant anti-PD-1 for oral cavity cancer (dated by TCRdb to about 2021). The sample's time point label, decoded: before neoadjuvant nivolumab. Libraries were constructed by the immunoSEQ multiplex PCR assay. Entries here come from immuneACCESS through TCRdb and include only in-frame sequences with V and J called. Some clones fail to appear in such tables; in the studies checked, an unresolved V gene covers under half of the shortfall, and the cause of the remainder is unknown. The sample table shows fewer than 90,000 clones, and more than 80% are seen once. 3.1% of the sample rests with the top ten. Sequenced here: PBMCs, sampled before nivolumab (anti-PD-1) treatment. Receptors were obtained from a person aged 35-79 years with oral cavity squamous cell carcinoma.

The chain has TRBV5-1 and TRBJ2-7; 8 nucleotides align to TRBD1. Trimming at V came to 1 base and at J to 3 bases, leaving 6 bases not matched to a gene. This CDR3 has 15 amino acids. Germline-derived CDR1 and CDR2 are SGHRS and YFSETQ. CDR3 residues: CASSLWTGLGYEQYF. CDR3 sequence (DNA): TGCGCCAGCAGCTTGTGGACAGGGTTAGGCTACGAGCAGTACTTC.

The chain recombines TRBV25-1 with TRBJ2-1; 7 bases agree with TRBD1. J was trimmed by 2 bases and V by 3 bases; bases with no gene match: 7. Germline CDR1 MGHDK, CDR2 SYGVNS. The CDR3 is 16 residues long. In nucleotides, the CDR3 is TGTGCCAGCAGTGATCAAGGGGGCGGCACCTACAATGAGCAGTTCTTC. Translating it yields CASSDQGGGTYNEQFF.